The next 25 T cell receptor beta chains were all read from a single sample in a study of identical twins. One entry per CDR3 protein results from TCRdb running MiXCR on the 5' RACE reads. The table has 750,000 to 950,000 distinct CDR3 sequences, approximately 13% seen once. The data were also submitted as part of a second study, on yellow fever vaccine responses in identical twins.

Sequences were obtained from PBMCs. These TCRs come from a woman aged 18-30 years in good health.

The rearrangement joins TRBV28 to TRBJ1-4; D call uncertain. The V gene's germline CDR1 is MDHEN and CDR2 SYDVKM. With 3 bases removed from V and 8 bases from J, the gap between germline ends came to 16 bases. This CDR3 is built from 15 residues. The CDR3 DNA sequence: TGTGCCAGCAGTTTCCGCCGGAGCTCGGGGGAAAAACTGTTTTTT. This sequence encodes CASSFRRSSGEKLFF.

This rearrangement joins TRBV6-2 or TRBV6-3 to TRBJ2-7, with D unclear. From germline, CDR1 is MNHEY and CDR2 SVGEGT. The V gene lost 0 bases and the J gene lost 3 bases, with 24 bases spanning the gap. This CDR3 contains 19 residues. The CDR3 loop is CASSYSSKQKTPLNYEQYF. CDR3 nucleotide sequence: TGTGCCAGCAGTTACTCCAGTAAACAGAAGACCCCCCTTAACTACGAGCAGTACTTC.

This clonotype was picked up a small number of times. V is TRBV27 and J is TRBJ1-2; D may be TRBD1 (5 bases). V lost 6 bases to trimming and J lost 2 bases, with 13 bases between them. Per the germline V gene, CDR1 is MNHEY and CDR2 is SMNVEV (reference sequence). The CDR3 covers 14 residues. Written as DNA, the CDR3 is TGTGCCAGCAGCCCGACAGTTGCCAACTATGGCTACACCTTC. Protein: CASSPTVANYGYTF.

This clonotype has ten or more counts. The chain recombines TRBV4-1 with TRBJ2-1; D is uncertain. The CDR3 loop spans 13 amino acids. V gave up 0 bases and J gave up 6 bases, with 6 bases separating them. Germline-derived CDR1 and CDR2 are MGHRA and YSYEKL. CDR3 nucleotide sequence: TGCGCCAGCAGCCAAGATCGTAGCAATGAGCAGTTCTTC. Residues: CASSQDRSNEQFF.

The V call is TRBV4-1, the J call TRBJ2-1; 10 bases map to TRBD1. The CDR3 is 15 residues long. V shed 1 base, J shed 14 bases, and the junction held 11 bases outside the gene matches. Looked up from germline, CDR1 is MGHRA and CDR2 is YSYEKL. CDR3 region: CASSQVGQGVSREFF. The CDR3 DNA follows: TGCGCCAGCAGCCAAGTCGGACAGGGGGTGTCTCGGGAGTTCTTC.

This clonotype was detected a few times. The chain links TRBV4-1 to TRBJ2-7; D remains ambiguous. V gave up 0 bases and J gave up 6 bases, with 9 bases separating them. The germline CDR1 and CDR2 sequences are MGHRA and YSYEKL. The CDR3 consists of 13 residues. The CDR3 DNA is TGCGCCAGCAGCCAAGAGCCGTCTGGCGAGCAGTACGTC. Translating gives CASSQEPSGEQYV.

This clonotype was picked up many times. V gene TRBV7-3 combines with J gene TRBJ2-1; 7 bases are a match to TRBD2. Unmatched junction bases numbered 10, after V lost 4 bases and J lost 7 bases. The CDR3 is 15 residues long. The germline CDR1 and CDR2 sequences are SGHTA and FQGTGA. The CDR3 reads CASSSGLPSGNEQFF. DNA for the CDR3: TGTGCCAGCAGCTCGGGACTACCCTCGGGGAATGAGCAGTTCTTC.

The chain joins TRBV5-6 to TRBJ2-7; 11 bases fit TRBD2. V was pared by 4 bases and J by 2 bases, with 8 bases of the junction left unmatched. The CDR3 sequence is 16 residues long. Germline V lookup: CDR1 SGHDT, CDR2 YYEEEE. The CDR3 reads CASSETPSGRTYEQYF. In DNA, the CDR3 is TGTGCCAGCAGCGAGACCCCTAGCGGGAGGACCTACGAGCAGTACTTC.

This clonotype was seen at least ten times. CDR3 DNA sequence: TGTGCCAGCAGCCAAGAACCGGGACTAGCGGGACCGTACCAAGAGACCCAGTACTTC. Amino acid sequence: CASSQEPGLAGPYQETQYF. The rearrangement joins TRBV4-2 to TRBJ2-5, with 13 nucleotides matching TRBD2. V trimming: 0 bases; J trimming: 0 bases; junction bases outside the gene matches: 7. The CDR3 runs to 19 residues. The germline V gene has CDR1 LGHNA and CDR2 YNFKEQ.

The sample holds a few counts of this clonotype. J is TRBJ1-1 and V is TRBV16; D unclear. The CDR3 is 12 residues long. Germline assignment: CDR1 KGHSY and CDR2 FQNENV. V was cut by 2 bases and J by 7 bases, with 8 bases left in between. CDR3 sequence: CASSQVMDEAFF. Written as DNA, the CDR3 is TGTGCCAGCAGCCAAGTAATGGATGAAGCTTTCTTT.

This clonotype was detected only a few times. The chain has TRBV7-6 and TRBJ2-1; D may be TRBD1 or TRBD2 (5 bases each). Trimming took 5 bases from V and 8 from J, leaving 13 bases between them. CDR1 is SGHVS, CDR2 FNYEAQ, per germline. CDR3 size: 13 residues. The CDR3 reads CASSPDLGDEQFF. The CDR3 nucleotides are TGTGCCAGCAGCCCCGACCTGGGGGATGAGCAGTTCTTC.

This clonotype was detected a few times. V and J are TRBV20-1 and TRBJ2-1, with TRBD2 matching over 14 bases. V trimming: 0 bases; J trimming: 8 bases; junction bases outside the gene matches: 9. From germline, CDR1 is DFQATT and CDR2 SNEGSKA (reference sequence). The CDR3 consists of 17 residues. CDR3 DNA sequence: TGCAGTGCTAGAGATCAGGGACTAGCGGGAGTAATGGATGAGCAGTTCTTC. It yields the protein CSARDQGLAGVMDEQFF.

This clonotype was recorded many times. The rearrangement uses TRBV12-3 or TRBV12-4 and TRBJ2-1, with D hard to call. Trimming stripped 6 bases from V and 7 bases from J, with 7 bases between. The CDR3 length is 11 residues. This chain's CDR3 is CASRNKNEQFF. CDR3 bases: TGTGCCAGCAGGAATAAAAATGAGCAGTTCTTC.

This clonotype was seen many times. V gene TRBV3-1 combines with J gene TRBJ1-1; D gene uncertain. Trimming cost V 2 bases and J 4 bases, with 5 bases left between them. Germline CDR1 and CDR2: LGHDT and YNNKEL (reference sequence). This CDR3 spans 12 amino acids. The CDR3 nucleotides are TGTGCCAGCAGCCAACTAGGCACTGAAGCTTTCTTT. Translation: CASSQLGTEAFF. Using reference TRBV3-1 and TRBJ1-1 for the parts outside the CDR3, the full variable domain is DTAVSQTPKYLVTQMGNDKSIKCEQNLGHDTMYWYKQDSKKFLKIMFSYNNKELIINETVPNRFSPKSPDKAHLNLHINSLELGDSAVYFCASSQLGTEAFFGQGTRLTVV.

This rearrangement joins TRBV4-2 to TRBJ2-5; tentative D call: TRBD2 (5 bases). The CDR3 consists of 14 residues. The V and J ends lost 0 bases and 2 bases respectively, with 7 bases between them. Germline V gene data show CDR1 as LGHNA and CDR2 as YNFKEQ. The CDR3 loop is CASSQERTQETQYF. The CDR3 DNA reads TGTGCCAGCAGCCAAGAACGGACTCAAGAGACCCAGTACTTC.

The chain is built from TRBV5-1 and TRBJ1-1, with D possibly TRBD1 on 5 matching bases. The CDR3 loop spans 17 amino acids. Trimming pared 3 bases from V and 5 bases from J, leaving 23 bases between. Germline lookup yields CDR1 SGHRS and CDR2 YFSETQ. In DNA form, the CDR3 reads TGCGCCAGCAGCTGGAAAGTGAGGGGACGTGCGATTACTGAAGCTTTCTTT. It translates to CASSWKVRGRAITEAFF.

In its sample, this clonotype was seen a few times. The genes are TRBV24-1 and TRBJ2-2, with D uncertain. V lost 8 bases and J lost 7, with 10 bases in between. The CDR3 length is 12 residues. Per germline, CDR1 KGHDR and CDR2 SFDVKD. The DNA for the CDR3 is TGTGCCACCACCGACGGTAACGGGGAGCTGTTTTTT. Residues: CATTDGNGELFF.

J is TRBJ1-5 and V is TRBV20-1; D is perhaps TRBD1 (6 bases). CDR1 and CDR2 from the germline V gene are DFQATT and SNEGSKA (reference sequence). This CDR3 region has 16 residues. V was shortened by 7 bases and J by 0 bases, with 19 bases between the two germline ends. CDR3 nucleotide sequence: TGCAGTGTTTCAAAAGGGGGGGGGGTTAGCAATCAGCCCCAGCATTTT. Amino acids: CSVSKGGGVSNQPQHF.

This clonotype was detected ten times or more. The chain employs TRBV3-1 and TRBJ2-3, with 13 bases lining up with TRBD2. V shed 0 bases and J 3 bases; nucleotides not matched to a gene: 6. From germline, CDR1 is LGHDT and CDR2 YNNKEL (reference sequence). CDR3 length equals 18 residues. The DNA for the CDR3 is TGTGCCAGCAGCCAAGATCTACTAGCGGGGGGGCAGACAGATACGCAGTATTTT. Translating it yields CASSQDLLAGGQTDTQYF.

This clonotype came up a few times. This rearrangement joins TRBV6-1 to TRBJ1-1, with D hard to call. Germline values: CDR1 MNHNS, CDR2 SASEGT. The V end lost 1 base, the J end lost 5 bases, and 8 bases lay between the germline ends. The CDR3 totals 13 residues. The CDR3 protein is CASSEVEGTEAFF. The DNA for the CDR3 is TGTGCCAGCAGTGAAGTGGAGGGAACTGAAGCTTTCTTT.

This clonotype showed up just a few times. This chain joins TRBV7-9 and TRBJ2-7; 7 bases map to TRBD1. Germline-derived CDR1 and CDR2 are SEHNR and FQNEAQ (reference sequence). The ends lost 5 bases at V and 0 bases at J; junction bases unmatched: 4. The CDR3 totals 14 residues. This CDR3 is CASSHRDSSYEQYV. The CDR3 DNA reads TGTGCCAGCAGCCACCGGGACAGCTCCTACGAGCAGTACGTC.

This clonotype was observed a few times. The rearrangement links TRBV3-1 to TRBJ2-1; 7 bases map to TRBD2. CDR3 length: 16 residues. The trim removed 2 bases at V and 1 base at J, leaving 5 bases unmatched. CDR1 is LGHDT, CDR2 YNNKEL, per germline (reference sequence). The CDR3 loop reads CASSQLSGPSYNEQFF. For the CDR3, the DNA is TGTGCCAGCAGCCAACTTAGCGGGCCTTCCTACAATGAGCAGTTCTTC.

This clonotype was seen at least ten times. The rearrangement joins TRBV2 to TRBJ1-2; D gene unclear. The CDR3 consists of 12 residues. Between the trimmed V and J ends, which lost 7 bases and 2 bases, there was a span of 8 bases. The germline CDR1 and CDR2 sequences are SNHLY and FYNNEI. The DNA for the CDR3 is TGTGCCAGCACCGCATACAACTATGGCTACACCTTC. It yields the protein CASTAYNYGYTF.

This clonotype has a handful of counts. The CDR3 DNA follows: TGTGCCATCAGTGAGGGACAGCGCTATGGCACTGAAGCTTTCTTT. This sequence encodes CAISEGQRYGTEAFF. The chain carries TRBV10-3 and TRBJ1-1, with D tentatively TRBD1 (6 bases). CDR1 is ENHRY and CDR2 is SYGVKD in the germline V gene. V lost 2 bases to trimming and J lost 4 bases, with 14 bases between them. This CDR3 is 15 amino acids long.

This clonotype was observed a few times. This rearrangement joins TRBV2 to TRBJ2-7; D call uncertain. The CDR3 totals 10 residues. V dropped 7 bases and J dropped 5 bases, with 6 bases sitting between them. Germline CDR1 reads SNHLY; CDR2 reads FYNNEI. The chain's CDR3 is CASTLNEQYF. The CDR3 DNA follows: TGTGCCAGCACTTTGAACGAGCAGTACTTC. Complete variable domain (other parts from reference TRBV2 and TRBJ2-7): EPEVTQTPSHQVTQMGQEVILRCVPISNHLYFYWYRQILGQKVEFLVSFYNNEISEKSEIFDDQFSVERPDGSNFTLKIRSTKLEDSAMYFCASTLNEQYFGPGTRLTVT.